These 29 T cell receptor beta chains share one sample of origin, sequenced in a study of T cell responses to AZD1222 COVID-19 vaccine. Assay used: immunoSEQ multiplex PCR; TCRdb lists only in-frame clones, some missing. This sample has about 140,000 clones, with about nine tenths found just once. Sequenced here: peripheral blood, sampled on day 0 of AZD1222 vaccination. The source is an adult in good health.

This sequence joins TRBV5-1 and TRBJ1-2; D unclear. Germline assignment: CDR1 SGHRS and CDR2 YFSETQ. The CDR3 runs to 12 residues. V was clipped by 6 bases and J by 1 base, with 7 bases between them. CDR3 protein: CASNSDNYGYTF. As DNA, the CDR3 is TGCGCCAGCAATAGTGATAACTATGGCTACACCTTC.

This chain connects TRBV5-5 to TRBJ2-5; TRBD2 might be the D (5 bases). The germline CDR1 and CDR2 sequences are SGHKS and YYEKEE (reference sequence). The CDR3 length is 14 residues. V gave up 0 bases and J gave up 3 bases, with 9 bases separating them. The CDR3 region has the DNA TGTGCCAGCAGCTTGGAGGACGGGGAAGAGACCCAGTACTTC. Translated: CASSLEDGEETQYF.

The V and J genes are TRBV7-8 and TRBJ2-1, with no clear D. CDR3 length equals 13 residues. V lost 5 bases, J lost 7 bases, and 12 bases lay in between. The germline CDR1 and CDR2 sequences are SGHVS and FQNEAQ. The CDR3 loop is CASSPFLENEQFF. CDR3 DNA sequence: TGTGCCAGCAGCCCTTTCTTAGAGAATGAGCAGTTCTTC.

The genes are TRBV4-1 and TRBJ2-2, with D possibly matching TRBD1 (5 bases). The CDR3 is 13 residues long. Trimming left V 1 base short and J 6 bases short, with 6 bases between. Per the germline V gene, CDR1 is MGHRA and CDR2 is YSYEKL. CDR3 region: CASSQAGSGELFF. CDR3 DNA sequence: TGCGCCAGCAGCCAAGCAGGGTCCGGGGAGCTGTTTTTT.

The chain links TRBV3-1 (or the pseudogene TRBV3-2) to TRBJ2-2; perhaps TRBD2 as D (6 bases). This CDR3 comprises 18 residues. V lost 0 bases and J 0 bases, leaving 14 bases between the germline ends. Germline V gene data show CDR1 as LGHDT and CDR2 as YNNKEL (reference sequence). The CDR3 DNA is TGTGCCAGCAGCCAAGATCTTGGCGCGGGGACGAACACCGGGGAGCTGTTTTTT. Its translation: CASSQDLGAGTNTGELFF.

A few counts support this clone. This chain's CDR3 is CASSADRPDTQYF. The CDR3 DNA reads as TGTGCCAGCAGTGCTGATAGGCCAGATACGCAGTATTTT. The chain links TRBV2 to TRBJ2-3; D is undetermined. The CDR3 length is 13 residues. Trimming left V 4 bases short and J 4 bases short, with 9 bases between. CDR1 is SNHLY and CDR2 is FYNNEI in the germline V gene.

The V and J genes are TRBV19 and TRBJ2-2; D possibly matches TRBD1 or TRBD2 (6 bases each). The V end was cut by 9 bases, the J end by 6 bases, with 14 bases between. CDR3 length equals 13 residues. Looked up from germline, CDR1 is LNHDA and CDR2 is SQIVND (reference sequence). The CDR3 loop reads CASQGWRAGELFF. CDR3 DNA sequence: TGTGCCAGCCAGGGGTGGAGGGCCGGGGAGCTGTTTTTT. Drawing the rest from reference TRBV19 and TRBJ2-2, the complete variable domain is DGGITQSPKYLFRKEGQNVTLSCEQNLNHDAMYWYRQDPGQGLRLIYYSQIVNDFQKGDIAEGYSVSREKKESFPLTVTSAQKNPTAFYLCASQGWRAGELFFGEGSRLTVL.

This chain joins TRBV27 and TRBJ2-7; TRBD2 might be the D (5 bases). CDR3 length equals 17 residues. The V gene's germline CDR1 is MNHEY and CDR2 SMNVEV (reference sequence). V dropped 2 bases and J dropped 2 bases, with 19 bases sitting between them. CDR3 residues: CASSLNRGATWPYEQYF. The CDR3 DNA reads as TGTGCCAGCAGTTTAAATCGGGGTGCAACCTGGCCCTACGAGCAGTACTTC.

CDR3 in DNA: TGTGCCAGCAGCTTAGTCCGGTGGGGCTACACCTTC. This sequence encodes CASSLVRWGYTF. This chain links TRBV11-2 with TRBJ1-2; no reliable D call. There are 12 residues in the CDR3. Germline CDR1 and CDR2: SGHAT and FQNNGV. The V and J ends lost 1 base and 8 bases respectively, with 8 bases between them.

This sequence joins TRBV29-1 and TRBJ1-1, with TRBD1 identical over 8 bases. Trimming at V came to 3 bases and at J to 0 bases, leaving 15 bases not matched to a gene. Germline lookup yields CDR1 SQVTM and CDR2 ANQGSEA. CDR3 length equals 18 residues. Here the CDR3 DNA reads TGCAGCGTTGATACTAGGACAGGGCCAGTCTACATGAACACTGAAGCTTTCTTT. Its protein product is CSVDTRTGPVYMNTEAFF.

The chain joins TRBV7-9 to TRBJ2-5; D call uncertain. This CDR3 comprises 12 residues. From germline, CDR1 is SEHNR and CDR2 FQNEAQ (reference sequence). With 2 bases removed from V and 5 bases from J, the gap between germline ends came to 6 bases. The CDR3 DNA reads TGTGCCAGCAGCTTAATAGGGGAGACCCAGTACTTC. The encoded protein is CASSLIGETQYF.

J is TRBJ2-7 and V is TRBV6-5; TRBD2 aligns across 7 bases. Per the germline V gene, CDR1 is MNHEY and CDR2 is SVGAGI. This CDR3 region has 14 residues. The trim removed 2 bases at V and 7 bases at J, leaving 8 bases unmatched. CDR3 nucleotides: TGTGCCAGCAGTTACCAAGCGGGAACGGAAGAGCAGTACTTC. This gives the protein CASSYQAGTEEQYF.

CDR3 sequence reads: CASSFGTSYEQYF. The CDR3 bases are TGTGCCAGCAGTTTTGGCACCTCCTACGAGCAGTACTTC. This chain joins TRBV27 and TRBJ2-7, with no clear D. CDR1 and CDR2 from the germline V gene are MNHEY and SMNVEV (reference sequence). Trimming stripped 3 bases from V and 0 bases from J, with 6 bases between. The CDR3 extends over 13 amino acids.

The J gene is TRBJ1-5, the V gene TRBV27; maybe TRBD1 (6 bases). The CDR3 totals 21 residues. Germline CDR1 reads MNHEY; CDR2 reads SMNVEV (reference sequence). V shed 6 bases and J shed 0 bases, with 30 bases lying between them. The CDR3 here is CASSSLTLTGSESSSNQPQHF. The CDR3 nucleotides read TGTGCCAGCAGCTCCCTTACCTTGACAGGTTCCGAGTCTAGTAGCAATCAGCCCCAGCATTTT.

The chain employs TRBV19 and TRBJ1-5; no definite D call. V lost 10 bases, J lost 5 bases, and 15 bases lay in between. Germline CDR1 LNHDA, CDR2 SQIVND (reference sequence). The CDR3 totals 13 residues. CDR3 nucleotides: TGTGCCACCTCGCCGGGCAGGCATCAGCCCCAGCATTTT. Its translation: CATSPGRHQPQHF.

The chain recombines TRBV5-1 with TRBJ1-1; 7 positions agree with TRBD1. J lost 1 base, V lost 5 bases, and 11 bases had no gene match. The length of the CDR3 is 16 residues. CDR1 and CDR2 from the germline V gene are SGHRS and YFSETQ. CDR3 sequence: CASRKTTGTENTEAFF. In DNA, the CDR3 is TGCGCCAGCAGGAAGACAACCGGGACAGAGAACACTGAAGCTTTCTTT.

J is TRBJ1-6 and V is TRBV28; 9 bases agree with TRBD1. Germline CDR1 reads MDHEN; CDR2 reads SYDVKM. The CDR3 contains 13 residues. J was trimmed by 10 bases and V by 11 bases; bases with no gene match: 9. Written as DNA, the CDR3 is TGTGCCTACAAGGGACAGGGAGGGTCACCCCTCCACTTT. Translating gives CAYKGQGGSPLHF.

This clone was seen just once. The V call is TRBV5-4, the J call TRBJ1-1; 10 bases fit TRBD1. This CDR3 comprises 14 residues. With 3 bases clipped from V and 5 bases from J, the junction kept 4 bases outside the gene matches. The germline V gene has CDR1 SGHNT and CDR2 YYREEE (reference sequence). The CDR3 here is CASSWTGGTTEAFF. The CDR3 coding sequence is TGTGCCAGCAGCTGGACAGGGGGAACTACTGAAGCTTTCTTT.

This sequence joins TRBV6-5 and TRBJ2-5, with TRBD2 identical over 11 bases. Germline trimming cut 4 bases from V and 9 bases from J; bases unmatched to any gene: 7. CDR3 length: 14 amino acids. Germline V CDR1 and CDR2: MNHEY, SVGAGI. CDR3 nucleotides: TGTGCCAGCAGTTTTTTTAGCGGGAGGGCTTCCCAGTACTTC. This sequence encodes CASSFFSGRASQYF.

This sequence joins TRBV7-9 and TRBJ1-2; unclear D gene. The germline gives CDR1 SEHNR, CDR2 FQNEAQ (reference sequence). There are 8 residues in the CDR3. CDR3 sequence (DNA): TGTGCTGGTTCGGGCTACACCTTC. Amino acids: CAGSGYTF.

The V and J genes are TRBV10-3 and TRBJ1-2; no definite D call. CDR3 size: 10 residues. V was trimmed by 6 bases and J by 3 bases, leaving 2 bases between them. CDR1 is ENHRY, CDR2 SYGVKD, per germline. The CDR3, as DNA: TGTGCCATCAGGGACTATGGCTACACCTTC. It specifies CAIRDYGYTF.

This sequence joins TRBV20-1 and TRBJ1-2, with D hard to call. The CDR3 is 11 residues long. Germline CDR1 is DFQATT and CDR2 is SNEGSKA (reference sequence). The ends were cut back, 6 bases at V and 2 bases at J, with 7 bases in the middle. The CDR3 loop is CSAPRNYGYTF. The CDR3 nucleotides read TGCAGTGCGCCAAGGAACTATGGCTACACCTTC.

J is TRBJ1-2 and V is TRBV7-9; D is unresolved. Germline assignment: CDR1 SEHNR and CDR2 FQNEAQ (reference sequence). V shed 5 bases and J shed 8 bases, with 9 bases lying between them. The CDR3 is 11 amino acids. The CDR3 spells CASSGNRGYTF. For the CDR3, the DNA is TGTGCCAGCAGCGGGAATCGGGGCTACACCTTC.

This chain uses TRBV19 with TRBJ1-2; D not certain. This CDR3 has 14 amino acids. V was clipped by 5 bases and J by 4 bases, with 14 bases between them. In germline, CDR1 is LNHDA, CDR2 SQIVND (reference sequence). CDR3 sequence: CASSLWDQPYGYTF. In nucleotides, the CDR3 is TGTGCCAGTAGTTTGTGGGATCAGCCCTATGGCTACACCTTC.

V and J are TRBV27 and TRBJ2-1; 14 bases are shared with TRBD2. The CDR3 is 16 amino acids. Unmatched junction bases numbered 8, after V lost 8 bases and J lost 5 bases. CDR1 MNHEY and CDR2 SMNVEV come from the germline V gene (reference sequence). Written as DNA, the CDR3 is TGTGCCAGCGCACAGACTAGCGGGGGGGAAGACAATGAGCAGTTCTTC. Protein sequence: CASAQTSGGEDNEQFF.

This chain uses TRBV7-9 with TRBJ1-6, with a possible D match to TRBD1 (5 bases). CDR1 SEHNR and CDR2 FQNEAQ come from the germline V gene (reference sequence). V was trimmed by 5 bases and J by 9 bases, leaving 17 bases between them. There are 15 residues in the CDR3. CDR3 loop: CASSVSGTTSSPLHF. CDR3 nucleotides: TGTGCCAGCAGCGTCTCCGGGACTACTAGTTCACCCCTCCACTTT.

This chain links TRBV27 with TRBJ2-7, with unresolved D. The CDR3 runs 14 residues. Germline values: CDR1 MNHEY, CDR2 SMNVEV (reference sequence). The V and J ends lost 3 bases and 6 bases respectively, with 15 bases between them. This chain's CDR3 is CASSFSPRVREQYF. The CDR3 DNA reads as TGTGCCAGCAGTTTTAGCCCCCGGGTTCGCGAGCAGTACTTC.

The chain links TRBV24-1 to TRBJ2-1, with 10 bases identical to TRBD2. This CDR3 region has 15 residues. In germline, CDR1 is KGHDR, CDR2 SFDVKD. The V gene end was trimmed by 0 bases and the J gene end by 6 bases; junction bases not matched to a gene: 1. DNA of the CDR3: TGTGCCACCAGTGATTTGACTAGCGGGACCAATGAGCAGTTCTTC. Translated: CATSDLTSGTNEQFF.

CDR3 protein: CASTGGTFPSYNEQFF. In DNA form, the CDR3 reads TGTGCCAGCACAGGCGGGACCTTCCCCTCCTACAATGAGCAGTTCTTC. V is TRBV7-3 and J is TRBJ2-1, with a possible D match to TRBD2 (6 bases). With 7 bases removed from V and 0 bases from J, the gap between germline ends came to 16 bases. The germline gives CDR1 SGHTA, CDR2 FQGTGA. The CDR3 has 16 residues.